Here is one T cell receptor beta chain with its context. The entry originates in a study of T cells after somatic rescue of genetic block. This CDR3 contains 11 residues. Trimming left V 0 bases short and J 6 bases short, with 4 bases between. Germline-derived CDR1 and CDR2 are DFQATT and SNEGSKA (reference sequence). Only in-frame clones appear in the TCRdb table, and some are missing; sequencing was by immunoSEQ multiplex PCR. The sample holds 45,000 to 55,000 clones, approximately 96% seen once. This receptor was identified in a child less than two years old. The gene calls are TRBV20-1 and TRBJ2-3; D remains unclear. Material: peripheral blood mononuclear cells (PBMCs). CDR3 nucleotide sequence: TGCAGTGCTAGAGATCGGGATACGCAGTATTTT. It yields the protein CSARDRDTQYF.